Shown below are 25 T cell receptor beta chains from a single sample sequenced in a study of T-cell reconstitution after alpha-beta-depleted transplantation in children. Unique molecular identifiers tagged the TCRbeta library. TCRdb used MiXCR to reprocess the PCR reads, holding one entry per CDR3 protein. The repertoire holds hundreds of thousands of distinct CDR3 sequences, with approximately 15% as singletons. This specimen was PBMCs from the stem cell graft donor, taken from the stem cell graft. These receptors were collected from a human donor who donated a stem cell graft to a child with acute myeloid leukemia.

This clonotype was picked up a small number of times. This chain joins TRBV5-1 and TRBJ2-1; TRBD2 matches 12 bases. Germline-derived CDR1 and CDR2 are SGHRS and YFSETQ. The J segment lost 1 base and the V segment lost 0 bases, leaving 5 bases of the junction unmatched. The CDR3 spans 18 residues. The CDR3 nucleotides are TGCGCCAGCAGCTTGGTTACTAGCGGGGGGAAGTCCTACAATGAGCAGTTCTTC. It codes for CASSLVTSGGKSYNEQFF.

The chain couples TRBV21-1 to TRBJ1-1; the D segment call TRBD1 is taken from the table without a DNA check. TRBV21-1 is a known pseudogene. This CDR3 is 17 amino acids long. The chain's CDR3 is CASFLRDRAFWDTEAFF. CDR3 nucleotide sequence: TGTGCCAGCTTCCTCCGGGACAGGGCTTTCTGGGACACTGAAGCTTTCTTT.

This clonotype was observed a few times. The chain has TRBV5-1 and TRBJ2-1; D is possibly TRBD1 (5 bases). The germline V gene encodes CDR1 SGHRS and CDR2 YFSETQ. Trimming pared 6 bases from V and 9 bases from J, leaving 19 bases between. The CDR3 runs to 14 residues. CDR3 in DNA: TGCGCCAGCATATCGTCCAAGGGGTTCGGTGAGCAGTTCTTC. Translated, it gives CASISSKGFGEQFF.

There are a few counts of this clonotype. The chain joins TRBV27 to TRBJ2-5, with TRBD1 matching 11 bases. V lost 5 bases, J lost 2 bases, and 7 bases stayed unmatched. The CDR3 has 16 residues. CDR1 and CDR2 from the germline V gene are MNHEY and SMNVEV (reference sequence). In DNA form, the CDR3 reads TGTGCCAGCAGTACACCCCGGGACAGGGGGCAAGAGACCCAGTACTTC. This translates into CASSTPRDRGQETQYF.

This clonotype was observed a handful of times. V gene TRBV4-1 combines with J gene TRBJ1-1; D remains unclear. The CDR3 is 13 residues long. The germline CDR1 and CDR2 sequences are MGHRA and YSYEKL. Deletions cut 3 bases from V and 5 bases from J, with 10 bases between. The CDR3 region has the DNA TGCGCCAGCAGCCATCCAGGACGAACTGAAGCTTTCTTT. As protein: CASSHPGRTEAFF.

J is TRBJ2-3 and V is TRBV20-1; 8 positions agree with TRBD2. Trimming removed 0 bases from V and 2 bases from J; junction bases left unmatched: 13. The germline V gene encodes CDR1 DFQATT and CDR2 SNEGSKA (reference sequence). The CDR3 loop spans 18 amino acids. As DNA, the CDR3 is TGCAGTGCTAGAGATCGGGAGGGGGGCCTTCCTTACACAGATACGCAGTATTTT. It codes for CSARDREGGLPYTDTQYF.

This clonotype was counted only a few times. The chain employs TRBV6-1 and TRBJ2-1; the match to TRBD2 covers 7 bases. The CDR3 has 17 amino acids. Germline CDR1 and CDR2: MNHNS and SASEGT. The junction had 8 bases not matched to a gene; V was cut back by 0 bases and J by 3 bases. CDR3 region: CASSEARSGGLYNEQFF. The CDR3 DNA reads TGTGCCAGCAGTGAAGCGCGATCGGGGGGTCTCTACAATGAGCAGTTCTTC.

The chain joins TRBV7-8 to TRBJ2-2, with TRBD2 matching over 8 bases. Germline CDR1 reads SGHVS; CDR2 reads FQNEAQ. CDR3 length: 19 amino acids. V was clipped by 0 bases and J by 1 base; unmatched bases: 10. This CDR3 reads CASSLAGLAGALNTGELFF. CDR3 bases: TGTGCCAGCAGCTTAGCAGGGCTAGCGGGCGCTCTGAACACCGGGGAGCTGTTTTTT. Complete variable domain (other parts from reference TRBV7-8 and TRBJ2-2): GAGVSQSPRYKVAKRGQDVALRCDPISGHVSLFWYQQALGQGPEFLTYFQNEAQLDKSGLPSDRFFAERPEGSVSTLKIQRTQQEDSAVYLCASSLAGLAGALNTGELFFGEGSRLTVL.

V is TRBV11-3 and J is TRBJ2-5; TRBD1 or TRBD2 may be the D gene (7 bases each). The ends were cut back, 7 bases at V and 4 bases at J, with 19 bases in the middle. The CDR3 has 15 residues. Germline V gene sequence: CDR1 SGHNT, CDR2 YENEEA. The CDR3 here is CASTHLDREGETQYF. The CDR3, as DNA: TGTGCCAGCACCCACCTCGACAGGGAGGGAGAGACCCAGTACTTC.

This clonotype has a count of ten or more. The chain uses TRBV29-1 and TRBJ2-5, with D unclear. V lost 3 bases and J lost 5, with 16 bases in between. There are 14 residues in the CDR3. The germline gives CDR1 SQVTM, CDR2 ANQGSEA. The CDR3 DNA sequence: TGCAGCGTTGACGGGTGGGGTTCGCGCGAGACCCAGTACTTC. The encoded protein is CSVDGWGSRETQYF. The full variable domain, with the rest looked up from reference TRBV29-1 and TRBJ2-5, is SAVISQKPSRDICQRGTSLTIQCQVDSQVTMMFWYRQQPGQSLTLIATANQGSEATYESGFVIDKFPISRPNLTFSTLTVSNMSPEDSSIYLCSVDGWGSRETQYFGPGTRLLVL.

This clonotype turned up a few times. This chain joins TRBV12-3 or TRBV12-4 and TRBJ2-1; 8 nucleotides line up with TRBD2. The CDR3 has 13 residues. V trimming: 6 bases; J trimming: 8 bases; junction bases outside the gene matches: 6. The DNA for the CDR3 is TGTGCCAGCAGGGGGACTAGTATACATGAGCAGTTCTTC. Protein product: CASRGTSIHEQFF.

This clonotype was observed many times. The rearrangement joins TRBV6-1 to TRBJ2-1, with 7 bases matching TRBD2. This CDR3 spans 18 amino acids. Germline lookup yields CDR1 MNHNS and CDR2 SASEGT. J was trimmed by 0 bases and V by 5 bases; bases with no gene match: 13. CDR3 protein: CASSRTSVYMNSYNEQFF. The CDR3 DNA reads TGTGCCAGCAGTCGTACTAGCGTCTACATGAACTCCTACAATGAGCAGTTCTTC.

This clonotype was seen a single time. The chain uses TRBV24-1 and TRBJ2-1; D uncertain. The germline CDR1 and CDR2 sequences are KGHDR and SFDVKD. The CDR3 consists of 17 residues. Between the trimmed V and J ends, which lost 4 bases and 0 bases, there was a span of 15 bases. This CDR3 reads CATSDLPDFPSYNEQFF. The CDR3 DNA reads TGTGCCACCAGTGACCTCCCCGATTTTCCCTCCTACAATGAGCAGTTCTTC.

This clonotype occurred a few times. The chain couples TRBV15 to TRBJ2-2, with unresolved D. Per the germline V gene, CDR1 is LNHNV and CDR2 is YYDKDF (reference sequence). Trimming cost V 2 bases and J 6 bases, with 13 bases left between them. The CDR3 loop spans 15 amino acids. CDR3 DNA: TGTGCCACCAGCAGATCGATGGGTTCCGCCGGGGAGCTGTTTTTT. It encodes CATSRSMGSAGELFF.

The rearrangement links TRBV11-2 to TRBJ1-3, with D unclear. The CDR3 loop spans 14 amino acids. V was pared by 10 bases and J by 0 bases, with 13 bases between. In germline, CDR1 is SGHAT, CDR2 FQNNGV. The CDR3 region is CAISSEGSGNTIYF. CDR3 nucleotide sequence: TGTGCCATAAGTAGTGAGGGCTCTGGAAACACCATATATTTT.

The CDR3 loop reads CASSRGLTDTQYF. The DNA of the CDR3 is TGTGCCAGCAGCAGGGGGCTAACAGATACGCAGTATTTT. The chain links TRBV7-2 to TRBJ2-3; 7 bases line up with TRBD1. V was pared by 5 bases and J by 3 bases, with 2 bases of the junction left unmatched. Germline V gene data show CDR1 as SGHTA and CDR2 as FQGNSA. There are 13 residues in the CDR3.

This clonotype was seen only a few times. This rearrangement joins TRBV10-2 to TRBJ2-1, with no clear D. Trimming cost V 7 bases and J 4 bases, with 8 bases left between them. The CDR3 has 12 residues. The germline V gene encodes CDR1 WSHSY and CDR2 SAAADI. This CDR3 is CASKGEYNEQFF. The CDR3 DNA reads as TGCGCCAGCAAGGGCGAGTACAATGAGCAGTTCTTC.

The J gene is TRBJ1-6, the V gene TRBV3-1, with TRBD1 matching 7 bases. With 5 bases clipped from V and 6 bases from J, the junction kept 4 bases outside the gene matches. Germline V gene lookup returns CDR1 LGHDT and CDR2 YNNKEL (reference sequence). The CDR3 runs 14 residues. CDR3 nucleotide sequence: TGTGCCAGCAGCACGGGACAGACTAATTCACCCCTCCACTTT. It encodes CASSTGQTNSPLHF. Based on the CDR3 plus reference TRBV3-1 and TRBJ1-6, the full variable domain is DTAVSQTPKYLVTQMGNDKSIKCEQNLGHDTMYWYKQDSKKFLKIMFSYNNKELIINETVPNRFSPKSPDKAHLNLHINSLELGDSAVYFCASSTGQTNSPLHFGNGTRLTVT.

The chain is built from TRBV7-8 and TRBJ1-1, with D tentatively TRBD1 (6 bases). The CDR3 is made up of 15 amino acids. Germline CDR1 reads SGHVS; CDR2 reads FQNEAQ. The germline V and J ends were trimmed by 4 bases and 8 bases, with 20 bases remaining between them. CDR3 nucleotides: TGTGCCAGCAGCTCCCTACCAGGGGCTGCTAAAGAAGCTTTCTTT. It specifies CASSSLPGAAKEAFF.

This clonotype has more than one count but fewer than ten. V and J are TRBV12-3 or TRBV12-4 and TRBJ1-1; TRBD1 matches 7 bases. The CDR3 runs 15 residues. The V gene end was trimmed by 6 bases and the J gene end by 0 bases; junction bases not matched to a gene: 7. CDR3: CASSPRGYLNTEAFF. The CDR3 region has the DNA TGTGCCAGCAGCCCCAGGGGGTATTTGAACACTGAAGCTTTCTTT.

In this sample, this clonotype turned up many times. This chain connects TRBV12-3 or TRBV12-4 to TRBJ1-6; D is perhaps TRBD1 (5 bases). Trimming pared 6 bases from V and 9 bases from J, leaving 15 bases between. This CDR3 has 14 residues. CDR3 sequence (DNA): TGTGCCAGCAGCCCAGGGAGGAGTGGTTCACCCCTCCACTTT. Residues: CASSPGRSGSPLHF.

This clonotype was seen a few times. CDR3 bases: TGTGCCACCACGAGACCCGATTCAGGGAGCACTGAAGCTTTCTTT. It specifies CATTRPDSGSTEAFF. The chain couples TRBV28 to TRBJ1-1; D is perhaps TRBD1 (5 bases). In germline, CDR1 is MDHEN, CDR2 SYDVKM. V dropped 10 bases and J dropped 4 bases, with 22 bases sitting between them. This CDR3 contains 15 residues.

In its sample, this clonotype was seen many times. V usage is TRBV10-3 and J usage is TRBJ2-7, with D possibly TRBD2 on 5 matching bases. The germline CDR1 and CDR2 sequences are ENHRY and SYGVKD. The length of the CDR3 is 12 residues. Trimming shortened V by 2 bases and J by 10 bases, and 12 bases separated the two germline ends. The CDR3 nucleotides are TGTGCCATCAGTGAGGGTACCACGGGACAGTACTTC. It yields the protein CAISEGTTGQYF.

The V call is TRBV6-2 or TRBV6-3, the J call TRBJ2-5, with 10 nucleotides matching TRBD2. Germline V gives CDR1 MNHEY, CDR2 SVGEGT. V dropped 2 bases and J dropped 5; count of bases not matched to a gene: 5. The CDR3 covers 15 residues. This CDR3 reads CASSYTGGLAETQYF. The DNA of the CDR3 is TGTGCCAGCAGTTACACGGGGGGACTAGCGGAGACCCAGTACTTC.

At least ten counts were recorded for this clonotype. The chain has TRBV20-1 and TRBJ1-1; D may be TRBD1 (6 bases). The V end was cut by 6 bases, the J end by 0 bases, with 20 bases between. The germline CDR1 and CDR2 sequences are DFQATT and SNEGSKA (reference sequence). This CDR3 is 16 amino acids long. The CDR3 DNA follows: TGCAGTGCAAGGGGGGGAAACAGGGACGTGAACACTGAAGCTTTCTTT. This codes for CSARGGNRDVNTEAFF.